The TCR beta chain under discussion was sequenced for a study of patients and donors after allogeneic stem cell transplantation. TCRdb fed the RT-PCR reads into MiXCR, producing one record per CDR3 protein. The top ten hold more than 25% of the sample, which has 50,000 to 60,000 distinct CDR3 sequences, 13% seen once. With 6 bases removed from V and 0 bases from J, the gap between germline ends came to 15 bases. The germline V gene encodes CDR1 MNHEY and CDR2 SMNVEV (reference sequence). This CDR3 contains 16 residues. The sequencing input was blood, either unsorted or a sorted T cell fraction (not recorded which). The source of this sequence is a human donor who was either an allogeneic HSCT recipient or a stem cell or donor lymphocyte infusion donor (not recorded which). It is not recorded whose cells these are; they may come from a transplant donor. J is TRBJ2-1 and V is TRBV27; D perhaps matches TRBD1 (6 bases). CDR3 nucleotide sequence: TGTGCCAGCAGCTTAGGACAGATTCTCTCCTACAATGAGCAGTTCTTC. It translates to CASSLGQILSYNEQFF.